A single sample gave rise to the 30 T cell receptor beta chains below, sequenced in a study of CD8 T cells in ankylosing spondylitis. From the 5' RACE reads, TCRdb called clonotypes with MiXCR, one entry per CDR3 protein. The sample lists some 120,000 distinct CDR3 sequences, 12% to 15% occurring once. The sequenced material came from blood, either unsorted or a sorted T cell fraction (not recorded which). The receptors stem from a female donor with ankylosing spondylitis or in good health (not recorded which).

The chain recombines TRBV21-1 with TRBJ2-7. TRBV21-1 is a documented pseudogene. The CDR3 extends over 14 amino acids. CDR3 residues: CASSPRSGLYEQYF. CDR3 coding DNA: TGTGCCAGCAGCCCCAGGAGTGGTCTATACGAGCAGTACTTC.

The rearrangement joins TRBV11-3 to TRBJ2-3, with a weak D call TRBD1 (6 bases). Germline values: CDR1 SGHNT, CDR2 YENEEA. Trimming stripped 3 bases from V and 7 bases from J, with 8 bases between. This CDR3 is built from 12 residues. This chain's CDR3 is CASSLDSYTQYF. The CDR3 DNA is TGTGCCAGCAGCTTGGACAGCTATACGCAGTATTTT.

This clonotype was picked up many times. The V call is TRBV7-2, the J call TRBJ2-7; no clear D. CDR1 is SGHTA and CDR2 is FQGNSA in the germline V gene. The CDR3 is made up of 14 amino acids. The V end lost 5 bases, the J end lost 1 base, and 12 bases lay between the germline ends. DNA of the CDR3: TGTGCCAGCAGCCCCCCCGACGGGTCCTACGAGCAGTACTTC. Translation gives CASSPPDGSYEQYF.

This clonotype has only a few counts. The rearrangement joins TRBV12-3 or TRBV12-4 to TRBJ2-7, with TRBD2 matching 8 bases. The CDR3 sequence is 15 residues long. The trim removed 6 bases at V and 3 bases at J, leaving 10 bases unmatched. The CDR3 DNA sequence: TGTGCCAGCAGCCTTAGCGGGGCTTCGGTCTACGAGCAGTACTTC. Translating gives CASSLSGASVYEQYF.

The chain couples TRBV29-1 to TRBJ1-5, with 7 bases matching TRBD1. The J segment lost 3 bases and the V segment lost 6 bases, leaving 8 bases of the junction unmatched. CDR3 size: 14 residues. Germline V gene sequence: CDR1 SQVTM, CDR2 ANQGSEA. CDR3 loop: CSVSEGAINQPQHF. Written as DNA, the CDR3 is TGCAGCGTCTCCGAGGGGGCCATCAATCAGCCCCAGCATTTT. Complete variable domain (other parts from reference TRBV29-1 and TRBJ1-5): SAVISQKPSRDICQRGTSLTIQCQVDSQVTMMFWYRQQPGQSLTLIATANQGSEATYESGFVIDKFPISRPNLTFSTLTVSNMSPEDSSIYLCSVSEGAINQPQHFGDGTRLSIL.

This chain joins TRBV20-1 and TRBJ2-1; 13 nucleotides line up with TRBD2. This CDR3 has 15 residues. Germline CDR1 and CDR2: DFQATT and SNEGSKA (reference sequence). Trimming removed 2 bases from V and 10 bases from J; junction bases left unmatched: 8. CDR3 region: CSARTGTSGVREQFF. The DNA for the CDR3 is TGCAGTGCTAGAACCGGGACTAGCGGGGTCAGGGAGCAGTTCTTC.

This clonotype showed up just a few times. As DNA, the CDR3 is TGTGCCACCTACCGCGGGGGAAAGAACACCGGGGAGCTGTTTTTT. Amino acids: CATYRGGKNTGELFF. V gene TRBV6-1 combines with J gene TRBJ2-2; TRBD2 matches 7 bases. CDR1 MNHNS and CDR2 SASEGT come from the germline V gene. The CDR3 consists of 15 residues. After removal of 10 bases from V and 1 base from J, the junction contained 9 bases not matched to a gene.

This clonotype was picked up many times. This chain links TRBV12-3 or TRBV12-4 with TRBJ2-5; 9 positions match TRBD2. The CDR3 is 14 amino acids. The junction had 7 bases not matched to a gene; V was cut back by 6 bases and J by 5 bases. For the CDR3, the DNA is TGTGCCAGCAGCCACGGACTAGCGAGGGAGACCCAGTACTTC. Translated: CASSHGLARETQYF.

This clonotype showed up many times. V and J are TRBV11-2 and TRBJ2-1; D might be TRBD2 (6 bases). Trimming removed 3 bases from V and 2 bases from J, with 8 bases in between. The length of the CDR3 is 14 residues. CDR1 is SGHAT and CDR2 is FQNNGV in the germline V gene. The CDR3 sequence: CASSFSGAYNEQFF. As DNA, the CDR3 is TGTGCCAGCAGCTTTTCGGGGGCCTACAATGAGCAGTTCTTC.

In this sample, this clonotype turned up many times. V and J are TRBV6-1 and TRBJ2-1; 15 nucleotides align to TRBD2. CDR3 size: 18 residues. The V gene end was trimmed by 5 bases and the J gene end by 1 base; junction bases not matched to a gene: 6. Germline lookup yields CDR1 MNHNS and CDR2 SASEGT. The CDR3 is CASSLRTSGGVSYNEQFF. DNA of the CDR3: TGTGCCAGCAGTCTCCGGACTAGCGGGGGGGTTTCCTACAATGAGCAGTTCTTC.

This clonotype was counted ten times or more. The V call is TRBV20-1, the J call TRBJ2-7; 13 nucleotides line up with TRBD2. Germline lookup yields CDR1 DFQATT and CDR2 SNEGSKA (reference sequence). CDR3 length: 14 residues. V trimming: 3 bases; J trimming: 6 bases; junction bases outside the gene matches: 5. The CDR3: CSASQTSGRVEQYF. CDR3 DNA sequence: TGCAGTGCTAGTCAAACTAGCGGGAGGGTCGAGCAGTACTTC.

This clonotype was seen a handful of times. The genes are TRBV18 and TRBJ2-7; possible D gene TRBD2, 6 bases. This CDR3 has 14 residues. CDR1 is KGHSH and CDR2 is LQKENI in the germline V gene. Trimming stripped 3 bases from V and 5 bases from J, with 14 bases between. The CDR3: CASSPDTGVDEQYF. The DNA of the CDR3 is TGTGCCAGCTCACCTGATACGGGGGTGGACGAGCAGTACTTC. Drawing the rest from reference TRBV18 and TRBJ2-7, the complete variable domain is NAGVMQNPRHLVRRRGQEARLRCSPMKGHSHVYWYRQLPEEGLKFMVYLQKENIIDESGMPKERFSAEFPKEGPSILRIQQVVRGDSAAYFCASSPDTGVDEQYFGPGTRLTVT.

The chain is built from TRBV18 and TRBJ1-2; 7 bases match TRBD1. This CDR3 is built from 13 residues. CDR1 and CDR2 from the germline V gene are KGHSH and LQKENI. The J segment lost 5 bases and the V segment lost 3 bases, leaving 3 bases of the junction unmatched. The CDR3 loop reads CASSPDRIYGYTF. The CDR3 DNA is TGTGCCAGCTCACCGGACAGGATTTATGGCTACACCTTC.

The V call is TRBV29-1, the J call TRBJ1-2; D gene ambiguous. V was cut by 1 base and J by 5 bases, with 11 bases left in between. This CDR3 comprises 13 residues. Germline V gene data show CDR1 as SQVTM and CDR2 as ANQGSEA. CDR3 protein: CSVEGVGRYGYTF. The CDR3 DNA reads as TGCAGCGTTGAAGGTGTAGGGAGGTATGGCTACACCTTC.

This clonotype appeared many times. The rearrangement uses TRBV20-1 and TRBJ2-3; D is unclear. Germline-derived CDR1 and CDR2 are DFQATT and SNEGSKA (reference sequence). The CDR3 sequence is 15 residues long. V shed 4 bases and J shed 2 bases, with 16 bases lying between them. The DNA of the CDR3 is TGCAGTGCTACGACTCGCGGCAGAACCACAGATACGCAGTATTTT. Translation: CSATTRGRTTDTQYF.

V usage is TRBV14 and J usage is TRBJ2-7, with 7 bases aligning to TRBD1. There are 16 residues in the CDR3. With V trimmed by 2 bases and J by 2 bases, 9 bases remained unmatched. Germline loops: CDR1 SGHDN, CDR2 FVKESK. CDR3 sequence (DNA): TGTGCCAGCAGCCAAATTACAGGGGCAGTCACCTACGAGCAGTACTTC. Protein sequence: CASSQITGAVTYEQYF.

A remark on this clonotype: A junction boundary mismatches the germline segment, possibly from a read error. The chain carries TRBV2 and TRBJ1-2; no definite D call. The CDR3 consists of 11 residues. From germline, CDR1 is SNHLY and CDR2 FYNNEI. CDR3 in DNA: TGTGCCAGCAGTGAAGTGGAACGGCCTAGTTTC. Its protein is CASSEVERPSF.

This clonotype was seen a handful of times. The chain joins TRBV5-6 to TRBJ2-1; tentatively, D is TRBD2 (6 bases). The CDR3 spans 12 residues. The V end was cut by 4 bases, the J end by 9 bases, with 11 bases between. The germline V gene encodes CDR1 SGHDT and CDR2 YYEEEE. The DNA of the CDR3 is TGTGCCAGCAGCCGGACGGAGGGTGAGCAGTTCTTC. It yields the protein CASSRTEGEQFF.

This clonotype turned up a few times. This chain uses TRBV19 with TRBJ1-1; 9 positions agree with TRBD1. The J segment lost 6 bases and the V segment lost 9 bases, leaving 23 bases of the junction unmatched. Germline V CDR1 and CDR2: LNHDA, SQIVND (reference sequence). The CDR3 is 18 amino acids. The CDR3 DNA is TGTGCCAGCAGAGGGACGGGAGGGACAGGGCACCCGAAGGCTGAAGCTTTCTTT. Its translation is CASRGTGGTGHPKAEAFF.

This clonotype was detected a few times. CDR3 bases: TGCAGTGCTAGAGGACTAGCGGTCTCCTACAATGAGCAGTTCTTC. Protein: CSARGLAVSYNEQFF. This chain uses TRBV20-1 with TRBJ2-1; 9 bases map to TRBD2. This CDR3 is 15 amino acids long. J gave up 0 bases and V 1 base, and 1 base lay outside the gene matches. Germline CDR1 reads DFQATT; CDR2 reads SNEGSKA (reference sequence).

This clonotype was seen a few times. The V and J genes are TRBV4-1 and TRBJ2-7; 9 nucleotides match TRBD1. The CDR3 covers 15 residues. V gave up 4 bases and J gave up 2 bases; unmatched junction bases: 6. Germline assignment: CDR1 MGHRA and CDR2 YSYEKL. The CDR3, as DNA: TGCGCCAGCAGCCCCCATGACAGGGGGGCCTACGAGCAGTACTTC. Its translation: CASSPHDRGAYEQYF.

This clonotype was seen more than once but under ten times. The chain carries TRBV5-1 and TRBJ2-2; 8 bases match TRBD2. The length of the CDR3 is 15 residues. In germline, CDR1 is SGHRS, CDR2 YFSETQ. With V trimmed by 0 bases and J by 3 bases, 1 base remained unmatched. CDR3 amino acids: CASSLVGGDTGELFF. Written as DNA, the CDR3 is TGCGCCAGCAGCTTGGTCGGGGGGGACACCGGGGAGCTGTTTTTT.

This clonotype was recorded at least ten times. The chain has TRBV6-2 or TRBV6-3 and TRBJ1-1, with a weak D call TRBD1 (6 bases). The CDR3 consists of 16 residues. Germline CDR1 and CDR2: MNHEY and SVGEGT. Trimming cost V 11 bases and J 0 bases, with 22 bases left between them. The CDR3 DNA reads TGTGCCTGCAACAGGGTCGTGGGGTCCGTGAACACTGAAGCTTTCTTT. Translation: CACNRVVGSVNTEAFF.

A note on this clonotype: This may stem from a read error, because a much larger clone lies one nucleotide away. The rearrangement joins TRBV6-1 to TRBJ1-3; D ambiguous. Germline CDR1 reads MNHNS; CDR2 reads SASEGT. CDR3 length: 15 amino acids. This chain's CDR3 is CASSEVQRLGSTIYF. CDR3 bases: TGTGCCAGCAGTGAAGTCCAGCGCCTTGGAAGCACCATATATTTT.

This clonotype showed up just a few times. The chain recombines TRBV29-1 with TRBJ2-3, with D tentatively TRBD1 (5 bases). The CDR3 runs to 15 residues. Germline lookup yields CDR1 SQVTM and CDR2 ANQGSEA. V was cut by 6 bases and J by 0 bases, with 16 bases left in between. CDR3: CSVKGPGLSTDTQYF. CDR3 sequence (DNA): TGCAGCGTCAAAGGGCCAGGGCTTAGCACAGATACGCAGTATTTT.

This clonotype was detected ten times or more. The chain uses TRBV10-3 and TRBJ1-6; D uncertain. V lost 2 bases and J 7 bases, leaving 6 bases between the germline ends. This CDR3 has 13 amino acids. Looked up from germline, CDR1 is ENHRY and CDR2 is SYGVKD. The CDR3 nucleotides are TGTGCCATCAGTGAGGACCGGAATTCACCCCTCCACTTT. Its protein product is CAISEDRNSPLHF.

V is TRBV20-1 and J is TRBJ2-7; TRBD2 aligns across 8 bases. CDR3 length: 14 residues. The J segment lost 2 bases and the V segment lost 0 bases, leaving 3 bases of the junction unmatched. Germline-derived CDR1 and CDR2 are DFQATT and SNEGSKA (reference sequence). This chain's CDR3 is CSARDGGGTYEQYF. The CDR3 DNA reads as TGCAGTGCTAGAGATGGCGGGGGGACCTACGAGCAGTACTTC.

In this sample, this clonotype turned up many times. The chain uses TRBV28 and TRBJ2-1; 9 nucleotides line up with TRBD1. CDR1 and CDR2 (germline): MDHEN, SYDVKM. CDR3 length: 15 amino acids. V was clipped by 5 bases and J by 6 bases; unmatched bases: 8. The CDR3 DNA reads TGTGCCAGCAGTCCCTCCGGGACAGGGTCCAATGAGCAGTTCTTC. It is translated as CASSPSGTGSNEQFF.

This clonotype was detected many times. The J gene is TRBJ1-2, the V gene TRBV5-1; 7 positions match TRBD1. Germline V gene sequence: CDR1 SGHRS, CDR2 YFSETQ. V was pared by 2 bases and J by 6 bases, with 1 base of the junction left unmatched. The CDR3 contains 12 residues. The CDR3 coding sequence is TGCGCCAGCAGCTTACAGGGGAATGGCTACACCTTC. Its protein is CASSLQGNGYTF.

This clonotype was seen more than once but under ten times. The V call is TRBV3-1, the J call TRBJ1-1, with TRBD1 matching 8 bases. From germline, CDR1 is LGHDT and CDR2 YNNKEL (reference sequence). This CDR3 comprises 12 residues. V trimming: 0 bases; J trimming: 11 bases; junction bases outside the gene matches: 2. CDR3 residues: CASSQEDRVAFF. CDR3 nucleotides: TGTGCCAGCAGCCAAGAGGACAGGGTGGCTTTCTTT.